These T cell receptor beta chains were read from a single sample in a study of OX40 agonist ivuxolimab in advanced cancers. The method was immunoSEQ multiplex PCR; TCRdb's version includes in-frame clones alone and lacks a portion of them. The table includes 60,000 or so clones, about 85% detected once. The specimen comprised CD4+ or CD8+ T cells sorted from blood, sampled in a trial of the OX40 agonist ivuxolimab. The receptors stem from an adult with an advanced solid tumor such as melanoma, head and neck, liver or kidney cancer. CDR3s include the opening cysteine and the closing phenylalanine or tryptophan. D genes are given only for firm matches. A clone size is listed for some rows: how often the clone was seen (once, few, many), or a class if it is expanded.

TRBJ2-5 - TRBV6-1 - CASSETYQETQYF TGTGCCAGCAGTGAGACGTACCAAGAGACCCAGTACTTC
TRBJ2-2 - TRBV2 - CASNHKQGAGELFF TGTGCCAGCAATCATAAACAGGGTGCCGGGGAGCTGTTTTTT
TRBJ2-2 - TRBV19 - CASSINYGQGGTGELFF TGTGCCAGTAGTATAAACTACGGACAGGGAGGGACCGGGGAGCTGTTTTTT
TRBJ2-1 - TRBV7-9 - CASSRATYKERRRNEQFF TGTGCCAGCAGCCGGGCGACTTACAAGGAGCGCAGAAGGAATGAGCAGTTCTTC
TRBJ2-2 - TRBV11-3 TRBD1 CASSLATGVGELFF TGTGCCAGCAGCTTAGCGACAGGGGTCGGGGAGCTGTTTTTT
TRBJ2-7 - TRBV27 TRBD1 CASSTRTGAYEQYF TGTGCCAGCAGTACCCGGACAGGGGCCTACGAGCAGTACTTC
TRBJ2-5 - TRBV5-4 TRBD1 CASSLPPGGGGETQYF TGTGCCAGCAGCCTACCCCCAGGGGGCGGTGGAGAGACCCAGTACTTC
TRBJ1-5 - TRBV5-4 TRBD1 CASSLGQGLDQPQHF TGTGCCAGCAGCTTGGGACAGGGTTTGGATCAGCCCCAGCATTTT
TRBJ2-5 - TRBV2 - CASSEGHFDGQYF TGTGCCAGCAGTGAGGGACACTTCGACGGGCAGTACTTC
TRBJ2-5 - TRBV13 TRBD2 CASSHNIERGGTQYF TGTGCCAGCAGCCATAACATAGAGCGGGGGGGGACCCAGTACTTC
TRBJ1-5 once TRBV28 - CASLTGDQPQHF TGTGCCAGCCTGACTGGGGATCAGCCCCAGCATTTT
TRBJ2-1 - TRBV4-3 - CASSQAPSGGPMGEQFF TGCGCCAGCAGCCAAGCCCCCAGCGGAGGTCCCATGGGTGAGCAGTTCTTC